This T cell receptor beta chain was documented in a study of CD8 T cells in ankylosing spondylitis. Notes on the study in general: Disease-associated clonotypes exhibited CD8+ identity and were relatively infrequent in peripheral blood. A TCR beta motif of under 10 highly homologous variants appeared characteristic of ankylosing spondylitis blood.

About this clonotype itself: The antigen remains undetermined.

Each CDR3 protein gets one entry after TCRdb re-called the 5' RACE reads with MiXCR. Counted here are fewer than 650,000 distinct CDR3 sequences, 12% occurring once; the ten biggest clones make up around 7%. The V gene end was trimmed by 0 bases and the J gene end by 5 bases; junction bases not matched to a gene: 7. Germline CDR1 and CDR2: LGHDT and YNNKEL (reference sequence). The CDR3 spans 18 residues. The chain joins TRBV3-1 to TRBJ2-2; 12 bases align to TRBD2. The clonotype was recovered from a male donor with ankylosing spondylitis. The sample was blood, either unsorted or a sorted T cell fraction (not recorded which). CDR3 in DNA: TGTGCCAGCAGCCAAGATTTGACTAGCGGGAGAGAAACCGGGGAGCTGTTTTTT. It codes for CASSQDLTSGRETGELFF.